This is a list of T cell receptor beta chains from one sample in a study of T cell responses to AZD1222 COVID-19 vaccine. Data came from immunoSEQ multiplex PCR; TCRdb stores just in-frame clones and leaves some out. Of approximately 150,000 clones listed, about 90% were seen once; the top ten hold 3.8%. This sample comprised peripheral blood, obtained 28 days after the second AZD1222 dose. These receptors were collected from an adult who received the AZD1222 COVID-19 vaccine. CDR3s include the opening cysteine and the closing phenylalanine or tryptophan. D genes are given only for firm matches. Size tells how often a clone was seen (once, few, many) or the class of an expanded clone, and some rows leave it out.

v_gene	d_gene	abundance	j_gene	CDR3aa	CDR3nt
TRBV12-3/TRBV12-4	NA	NA	TRBJ1-5	CASSLANQPQHF	TGTGCCAGCAGTTTAGCCAATCAGCCCCAGCATTTT
TRBV12-5	NA	NA	TRBJ1-1	CASGLLTENTEAFF	TGTGCTAGTGGTTTACTGACGGAAAACACTGAAGCTTTCTTT
TRBV2	NA	NA	TRBJ1-6	CASSEVRSLNSPLHF	TGTGCCAGCAGTGAAGTGCGGAGCCTTAATTCACCCCTCCACTTT
TRBV5-4	NA	NA	TRBJ2-5	CASSLDLRGTRRDQYF	TGTGCCAGCAGCTTGGATCTTCGGGGGACTCGCCGGGACCAGTACTTC
TRBV6-5	NA	NA	TRBJ2-1	CASRGLSGNEQFF	TGTGCCAGCAGGGGGCTGAGCGGTAATGAGCAGTTCTTC
TRBV7-2	TRBD2	NA	TRBJ2-3	CASSLMTSGTDTQYF	TGTGCCAGCAGCCTAATGACTAGCGGCACAGATACGCAGTATTTT
TRBV2	NA	few	TRBJ1-5	CASSEAGRRNQPQHF	TGTGCCAGCAGTGAAGCGGGGAGGCGCAATCAGCCCCAGCATTTT
TRBV5-4	TRBD2	NA	TRBJ2-1	CASSLDSGGGNEQFF	TGTGCCAGCAGCTTGGATAGCGGGGGGGGGAATGAGCAGTTCTTC
TRBV9	NA	few	TRBJ2-5	CASSVEGGLSITEETQYF	TGTGCCAGCAGCGTAGAGGGTGGACTTTCGATCACGGAAGAGACCCAGTACTTC
TRBV29-1	NA	NA	TRBJ1-2	CSVVGAGALRGYTF	TGCAGCGTTGTAGGGGCAGGGGCGCTCCGCGGCTACACCTTC
TRBV7-6	NA	NA	TRBJ2-1	CASSRPYRANEQFF	TGTGCCAGCAGCCGACCTTACAGGGCCAATGAGCAGTTCTTC
TRBV6-5	TRBD1	NA	TRBJ1-2	CASSTDRGHFYGYTF	TGTGCCAGCAGCACGGACAGGGGCCATTTCTATGGCTACACCTTC
TRBV6-1	NA	medium-sized	TRBJ2-7	CASSEDLSGSYEQYF	TGTGCCAGCAGTGAAGATTTGTCTGGCTCCTACGAGCAGTACTTC
TRBV6-2/TRBV6-3	NA	once	TRBJ1-2	CASSPDGNYGYTF	TGTGCCAGCAGCCCGGACGGAAACTATGGCTACACCTTC
TRBV6-6	NA	NA	TRBJ2-1	CASRNGPTIYNEQFF	TGTGCCAGCAGAAATGGACCTACCATTTACAATGAGCAGTTCTTC
TRBV14	NA	NA	TRBJ2-3	CASSPDLRDTQYF	TGTGCCAGCAGCCCTGATTTACGCGATACGCAGTATTTT
TRBV29-1	TRBD1	few	TRBJ1-2	CSVETTGSSYGYTF	TGCAGCGTTGAAACGACAGGGAGCAGCTATGGCTACACCTTC
TRBV7-2	NA	NA	TRBJ1-2	CASSPVKGRYGYTF	TGTGCCAGCAGCCCCGTTAAGGGGCGCTATGGCTACACCTTC
TRBV4-3	TRBD1	NA	TRBJ1-4	CASSPGQGVHEKLFF	TGCGCCAGCAGCCCGGGACAGGGGGTGCATGAAAAACTGTTTTTT
TRBV25-1	TRBD1	NA	TRBJ1-5	CASSPVGGDRGYGQPQHF	TGTGCCAGCAGTCCTGTTGGGGGGGACAGGGGGTATGGACAGCCCCAGCATTTT
TRBV7-8	NA	NA	TRBJ1-5	CASSLSLELQHF	TGTGCCAGCAGCTTAAGTCTAGAGCTCCAGCATTTT
TRBV2	NA	NA	TRBJ1-4	CASSRGSTNEKLFF	TGTGCCAGCTCAAGGGGTTCGACTAATGAAAAACTGTTTTTT
TRBV24-1	NA	NA	TRBJ2-3	CATSAGGDTDTQYF	TGTGCCACCTCGGCAGGAGGGGACACAGATACGCAGTATTTT
TRBV18	NA	once	TRBJ2-7	CASSDQNLYEQYF	TGTGCCAGCTCAGACCAAAACCTCTACGAGCAGTACTTC
TRBV6-2/TRBV6-3	NA	NA	TRBJ1-2	CASSHPGRGVDYGYTF	TGTGCCAGCAGCCACCCCGGAAGGGGGGTGGACTATGGCTACACCTTC
TRBV12-5	NA	NA	TRBJ2-5	CASGGVQTQYF	TGTGCTAGTGGTGGCGTACAGACCCAGTACTTC
TRBV14	TRBD1	NA	TRBJ2-7	CASSQGLIRGPFEQYF	TGTGCCAGCAGCCAAGGATTGATCAGGGGGCCGTTCGAGCAGTACTTC
TRBV3-1/TRBV3-2	TRBD2	NA	TRBJ2-2	CASRETGLSTGELFF	TGTGCCAGCAGGGAAACGGGACTAAGCACCGGGGAGCTGTTTTTT
TRBV6-5	TRBD1	once	TRBJ2-7	CASYRGKEQYF	TGTGCCAGTTACAGGGGGAAGGAGCAGTACTTC
TRBV24-1	NA	NA	TRBJ2-2	CATSAGRNLGGELFF	TGTGCCACCAGTGCGGGACGGAACCTCGGCGGGGAGCTGTTTTTT
TRBV7-2	NA	NA	TRBJ1-1	CASSLERWLRGNTEAFF	TGTGCCAGCAGCTTAGAGCGGTGGCTGAGGGGTAACACTGAAGCTTTCTTT
TRBV11-2	NA	NA	TRBJ2-7	CASSLGGEFHEQYF	TGTGCCAGCAGCTTAGGCGGCGAATTCCACGAGCAGTACTTC
TRBV9	NA	NA	TRBJ2-3	CASSEGRGWSTDTQYF	TGTGCCAGCAGCGAGGGACGGGGGTGGAGCACAGATACGCAGTATTTT
TRBV24-1	TRBD2	NA	TRBJ2-1	CATSEWAGAHNEQFF	TGTGCCACCAGTGAATGGGCGGGAGCACACAATGAGCAGTTCTTC
TRBV6-5	NA	NA	TRBJ1-2	CASEDLANYGYTF	TGTGCCAGCGAGGACCTGGCTAACTATGGCTACACCTTC
TRBV7-2	NA	NA	TRBJ1-1	CASSLSGLAGGFTEAFF	TGTGCCAGCAGCTTAAGTGGGCTTGCGGGCGGTTTCACTGAAGCTTTCTTT
TRBV29-1	TRBD2	NA	TRBJ2-3	CSVGSGGLSTDTQYF	TGCAGCGTTGGTAGCGGGGGCCTTAGCACAGATACGCAGTATTTT
TRBV7-9	TRBD1	NA	TRBJ1-4	CASSFRQGATNEKLFF	TGTGCCAGCAGCTTTAGACAGGGAGCAACTAATGAAAAACTGTTTTTT
TRBV5-1	NA	once	TRBJ1-4	CASSPLSPESNEKLFF	TGCGCCAGCAGCCCCCTGTCCCCGGAGTCTAATGAAAAACTGTTTTTT
TRBV30	NA	few	TRBJ1-2	CAWSHSPIDGYTF	TGTGCCTGGAGCCATAGTCCCATAGATGGCTACACCTTC
TRBV25-1	NA	NA	TRBJ1-1	CASSFGIRGVNTEAFF	TGTGCCAGCAGTTTCGGGATACGAGGGGTGAACACTGAAGCTTTCTTT
TRBV27	NA	NA	TRBJ1-1	CASRLAQNTEAFF	TGTGCCAGCAGATTGGCCCAAAACACTGAAGCTTTCTTT
TRBV6-5	NA	NA	TRBJ1-3	CASRTGSGNTIYF	TGTGCCAGCCGCACAGGGAGTGGAAACACCATATATTTT
TRBV4-3	TRBD2	NA	TRBJ2-1	CASSQEDSGRPFSYNEQFF	TGCGCCAGCAGCCAAGAAGATAGCGGGAGGCCATTCTCCTACAATGAGCAGTTCTTC
TRBV6-4	TRBD1	NA	TRBJ2-6	CASSEGTGGSGANVLTF	TGTGCCAGCAGTGAGGGGACAGGGGGCTCTGGGGCCAACGTCCTGACTTTC
TRBV29-1	TRBD1	NA	TRBJ1-3	CSVQGASGNTIYF	TGCAGCGTACAGGGGGCCTCTGGAAACACCATATATTTT
TRBV11-3	NA	NA	TRBJ1-5	CASSLGGMNQPQHF	TGTGCCAGCAGCTTAGGGGGCATGAATCAGCCCCAGCATTTT
TRBV5-1	TRBD2	NA	TRBJ2-3	CASSLGASGGARADTQYF	TGCGCCAGCAGCTTGGGAGCTAGCGGGGGGGCCAGGGCAGATACGCAGTATTTT